This TCR beta chain was recovered during a study of radiotherapy plus CTLA-4 blockade in lung cancer. The ends lost 5 bases at V and 3 bases at J; junction bases unmatched: 8. The CDR3 consists of 15 residues. Germline CDR1 and CDR2: LNHDA and SQIVND (reference sequence). TCRdb keeps only in-frame clones here, not all; method: immunoSEQ multiplex PCR. This sample has 35,000 to 40,000 clones, with approximately 83% found just once. This clone has a handful of counts. The chain couples TRBV19 to TRBJ1-2; 8 bases fit TRBD1. The specimen was peripheral blood, collected from a patient treated with radiotherapy plus ipilimumab. The source of this sequence is a human donor with non-small cell lung cancer whose response to radiotherapy plus ipilimumab could not be evaluated. CDR3 nucleotides: TGTGCCAGTAGTCCTCGGGACAGGCCTCACTATGGCTACACCTTC. It encodes CASSPRDRPHYGYTF. Together with reference TRBV19 and TRBJ1-2, the CDR3 gives the full variable domain: DGGITQSPKYLFRKEGQNVTLSCEQNLNHDAMYWYRQDPGQGLRLIYYSQIVNDFQKGDIAEGYSVSREKKESFPLTVTSAQKNPTAFYLCASSPRDRPHYGYTFGSGTRLTVV.